These 24 T cell receptor beta chains share one sample of origin, sequenced in a study of T cell responses to AZD1222 COVID-19 vaccine. TCRdb's table, derived via immunoSEQ multiplex PCR, lists solely in-frame clones and lacks some. The sample yields 65,000 to 80,000 clones, about 91% seen once. Sequenced material: peripheral blood, taken on day 0 of MenACWY control vaccination. Source of these receptors: an adult in good health.

This chain uses TRBV3-1 (or the pseudogene TRBV3-2) with TRBJ1-5; D uncertain. Trimming left V 0 bases short and J 4 bases short, with 7 bases between. The CDR3 spans 14 residues. Germline V lookup: CDR1 LGHDT, CDR2 YNNKEL (reference sequence). The CDR3 DNA sequence: TGTGCCAGCAGCCAAGAACAGACTAATCAGCCCCAGCATTTT. Protein sequence: CASSQEQTNQPQHF.

This clone was observed a handful of times. The CDR3 region has the DNA TGTGCCAGCAGCCAGACCTACAATGAGCAGTTCTTC. Its protein product is CASSQTYNEQFF. The chain links TRBV7-6 to TRBJ2-1; D gene uncertain. The CDR3 covers 12 residues. Germline loops: CDR1 SGHVS, CDR2 FNYEAQ. Trimming pared 5 bases from V and 2 bases from J, leaving 4 bases between.

V is TRBV12-3 or TRBV12-4 and J is TRBJ1-6, with no clear D. V gave up 8 bases and J gave up 5 bases, with 7 bases separating them. The CDR3 has 12 amino acids. The CDR3 protein is CASGGDNSPLHF. CDR3 DNA sequence: TGTGCCAGCGGTGGGGATAATTCACCCCTCCACTTT.

The chain uses TRBV29-1 and TRBJ1-3; unclear D gene. V lost 3 bases, J lost 0 bases, and 9 bases lay in between. This CDR3 spans 14 amino acids. Germline V CDR1 and CDR2: SQVTM, ANQGSEA. The CDR3 DNA follows: TGCAGCGTTGACCTCTCGGGCTCTGGAAACACCATATATTTT. Its translation: CSVDLSGSGNTIYF.

This clone showed up just once. The chain combines TRBV11-1 with TRBJ2-1, with D unresolved. The germline gives CDR1 SGHAT, CDR2 FQDESV (reference sequence). Trimming stripped 1 base from V and 3 bases from J, with 10 bases between. CDR3 length: 15 amino acids. CDR3 in amino acids: CASSLEGNFYNEQFF. In nucleotides, the CDR3 is TGTGCCAGCAGCTTAGAGGGTAATTTCTACAATGAGCAGTTCTTC.

This clone appeared a single time. The V and J genes are TRBV18 and TRBJ1-2; TRBD1 matches 9 bases. CDR3 length: 15 amino acids. The ends lost 4 bases at V and 8 bases at J; junction bases unmatched: 11. Germline CDR1 reads KGHSH; CDR2 reads LQKENI. The CDR3 sequence: CASSRPGQGNEGYTF. The CDR3 nucleotides read TGTGCCAGCTCACGACCAGGACAGGGGAACGAGGGCTACACCTTC.

The chain is built from TRBV27 and TRBJ1-4; 8 nucleotides align to TRBD1. Trimming at V came to 5 bases and at J to 8 bases, leaving 16 bases not matched to a gene. This CDR3 contains 17 residues. Germline V gives CDR1 MNHEY, CDR2 SMNVEV (reference sequence). The DNA of the CDR3 is TGTGCCAGCAGTCCCACCCGGACAGGGAAAGCCCCCGAAAAACTGTTTTTT. Amino acid sequence: CASSPTRTGKAPEKLFF.

V usage is TRBV2 and J usage is TRBJ1-3, with TRBD1 as a possible D gene (5 bases). CDR1 and CDR2 (germline): SNHLY, FYNNEI. V lost 6 bases and J lost 0, with 12 bases in between. This CDR3 spans 15 amino acids. CDR3 sequence reads: CASSEQANSGNTIYF. CDR3 DNA: TGTGCCAGCAGCGAACAGGCAAACTCTGGAAACACCATATATTTT.

CDR3 loop: CASRDNSNQPQHF. The CDR3 nucleotides read TGTGCCAGCAGGGACAATAGCAATCAGCCCCAGCATTTT. The chain recombines TRBV6-5 with TRBJ1-5, with a weak D call TRBD1 (5 bases). Per germline, CDR1 MNHEY and CDR2 SVGAGI. Trimming stripped 6 bases from V and 0 bases from J, with 6 bases between. This CDR3 is built from 13 residues.

The gene calls are TRBV5-1 and TRBJ2-5, with D possibly being TRBD2 (5 bases). CDR1 and CDR2 (germline): SGHRS, YFSETQ. The V gene lost 0 bases and the J gene lost 0 bases, with 12 bases spanning the gap. The CDR3 has 16 residues. CDR3 nucleotide sequence: TGCGCCAGCAGCTTGGCCCTCCAACTAGACCAAGAGACCCAGTACTTC. It encodes CASSLALQLDQETQYF.

This chain uses TRBV28 with TRBJ2-5; TRBD2 matches 10 bases. The junction had 14 bases not matched to a gene; V was cut back by 5 bases and J by 5 bases. CDR1 MDHEN and CDR2 SYDVKM come from the germline V gene. The length of the CDR3 is 17 residues. This chain's CDR3 is CASSRLGAGGPWETQYF. The CDR3 nucleotides are TGTGCCAGCAGTCGCCTAGGAGCGGGGGGGCCTTGGGAGACCCAGTACTTC.

The chain recombines TRBV7-9 with TRBJ2-7; D is possibly TRBD2 (6 bases). CDR3 length equals 12 residues. Germline V gene data show CDR1 as SEHNR and CDR2 as FQNEAQ (reference sequence). Trimming shortened V by 2 bases and J by 4 bases, and 6 bases separated the two germline ends. This CDR3 is CASSLRGYEQYF. The CDR3 DNA sequence: TGTGCCAGCAGCTTACGGGGGTACGAGCAGTACTTC.

The chain recombines TRBV2 with TRBJ2-2; no definite D call. The germline V gene encodes CDR1 SNHLY and CDR2 FYNNEI. The CDR3 length is 13 residues. V gave up 6 bases and J gave up 6 bases, with 11 bases separating them. DNA for the CDR3: TGTGCCAGCAGCCCCCTTAAGTCCGGGGAGCTGTTTTTT. It is translated as CASSPLKSGELFF.

V gene TRBV19 combines with J gene TRBJ1-1; TRBD1 is a possible D gene (5 bases). Looked up from germline, CDR1 is LNHDA and CDR2 is SQIVND (reference sequence). Trimming shortened V by 7 bases and J by 0 bases, and 12 bases separated the two germline ends. This CDR3 is built from 14 residues. Here the CDR3 reads CASNQGSMNTEAFF. The DNA of the CDR3 is TGTGCCAGTAATCAGGGCAGTATGAACACTGAAGCTTTCTTT. Complete variable domain (other parts from reference TRBV19 and TRBJ1-1): DGGITQSPKYLFRKEGQNVTLSCEQNLNHDAMYWYRQDPGQGLRLIYYSQIVNDFQKGDIAEGYSVSREKKESFPLTVTSAQKNPTAFYLCASNQGSMNTEAFFGQGTRLTVV.

This rearrangement joins TRBV11-2 to TRBJ2-5, with TRBD1 matching over 9 bases. The germline V gene has CDR1 SGHAT and CDR2 FQNNGV. V trimming: 5 bases; J trimming: 3 bases; junction bases outside the gene matches: 7. There are 15 residues in the CDR3. The CDR3: CASSPGTGWEETQYF. CDR3 in DNA: TGTGCCAGCAGCCCCGGGACAGGGTGGGAAGAGACCCAGTACTTC.

The chain has TRBV20-1 and TRBJ2-5; D uncertain. V was trimmed by 6 bases and J by 3 bases, leaving 5 bases between them. Germline CDR1 reads DFQATT; CDR2 reads SNEGSKA (reference sequence). CDR3 length equals 10 residues. CDR3 DNA: TGCAGTGCGATCGAAGAGACCCAGTACTTC. Its protein product is CSAIEETQYF.

The J gene is TRBJ1-2, the V gene TRBV6-2 or TRBV6-3; the match to TRBD1 covers 8 bases. After removal of 0 bases from V and 10 bases from J, the junction contained 7 bases not matched to a gene. Per the germline V gene, CDR1 is MNHEY and CDR2 is SVGEGT. The length of the CDR3 is 14 residues. The CDR3 spells CASSYSRTGKAYTF. The CDR3, as DNA: TGTGCCAGCAGTTACTCGCGGACAGGGAAAGCCTACACCTTC.

V gene TRBV5-1 combines with J gene TRBJ2-1; 9 bases agree with TRBD2. CDR1 and CDR2 from the germline V gene are SGHRS and YFSETQ. This CDR3 spans 17 amino acids. The V segment lost 2 bases and the J segment 1 base; nucleotides outside the gene matches: 7. CDR3 bases: TGCGCCAGCAGCTTACTTAGCGGGAGTGGTTCCTACAATGAGCAGTTCTTC. Translated, it gives CASSLLSGSGSYNEQFF.

The chain couples TRBV5-1 to TRBJ1-4, with D hard to call. V was pared by 1 base and J by 0 bases, with 7 bases between. The germline V gene has CDR1 SGHRS and CDR2 YFSETQ. This CDR3 region has 15 residues. The CDR3 here is CASSLSEATNEKLFF. The CDR3 bases are TGCGCCAGCAGCTTGTCGGAGGCAACTAATGAAAAACTGTTTTTT.

This chain links TRBV18 with TRBJ1-2; tentatively, D is TRBD1 (6 bases). CDR3 size: 13 residues. Trimming took off 3 bases at V and 3 bases at J, with 8 bases between the two ends. Germline assignment: CDR1 KGHSH and CDR2 LQKENI. The CDR3 DNA reads TGTGCCAGCTCACCCAACAGGGACTATGGCTACACCTTC. It translates to CASSPNRDYGYTF.

CDR3 bases: TGTGCCATCAGTGAAGGGAGACAAGAGACCCAGTACTTC. Protein: CAISEGRQETQYF. This chain uses TRBV10-3 with TRBJ2-5; perhaps TRBD2 as D (5 bases). The CDR3 is 13 residues long. Germline V gene lookup returns CDR1 ENHRY and CDR2 SYGVKD. The ends were cut back, 3 bases at V and 2 bases at J, with 7 bases in the middle.

For this clone: Other DNA sequences within the sample encode an identical CDR3. The J gene is TRBJ2-1, the V gene TRBV6-5; 12 positions agree with TRBD2. The germline CDR1 and CDR2 sequences are MNHEY and SVGAGI. Trimming at V came to 5 bases and at J to 3 bases, leaving 2 bases not matched to a gene. The CDR3 has 15 amino acids. The CDR3 region is CASSRGLAGYNEQFF. Here the CDR3 DNA reads TGTGCCAGCAGTAGGGGACTAGCGGGCTACAATGAGCAGTTCTTC.

This chain links TRBV9 with TRBJ2-5, with TRBD2 as a possible D gene (6 bases). The CDR3 has 15 residues. V was shortened by 4 bases and J by 0 bases, with 13 bases between the two germline ends. Germline V gene lookup returns CDR1 SGDLS and CDR2 YYNGEE. CDR3 amino acids: CASSPGGPYQETQYF. The DNA for the CDR3 is TGTGCCAGCAGCCCCGGGGGTCCGTACCAAGAGACCCAGTACTTC.

The chain joins TRBV28 to TRBJ1-2, with TRBD1 as a possible D gene (5 bases). Germline CDR1 reads MDHEN; CDR2 reads SYDVKM. The CDR3 spans 12 residues. V was shortened by 10 bases and J by 5 bases, with 14 bases between the two germline ends. The CDR3 DNA reads TGTGCCACCACCCCGGGGGTTTATGGCTACACCTTC. Residues: CATTPGVYGYTF.